These T cell receptor beta chains were read from a single sample in a study of T cells in Graves' hyperthyroidism and ophthalmopathy. TCRdb processed the multiplex PCR reads anew with MiXCR; each CDR3 protein has one entry. The repertoire has fewer than 550,000 distinct CDR3 sequences, around 24% of them found once; the top ten carry roughly 12%. Sequencing was done on a sample of blood. These receptors were obtained from a woman aged 25 to 39 with Graves' ophthalmopathy. Both conserved end residues are trimmed from each CDR3. The D gene is left open where the match is weak. The size entry is marked missing in some rows and otherwise reads once, few, many or a size class.

V gene: TRBV4-2; clone size: .; D gene: TRBD1; J gene: TRBJ1-5; CDR3 protein: ASSQGTGDLWPQH
V gene: TRBV11-2; clone size: .; D gene: .; J gene: TRBJ1-2; CDR3 protein: ASSLGRGDDGYT
V gene: TRBV27; clone size: few; D gene: TRBD1; J gene: TRBJ2-7; CDR3 protein: ASRRQGPEGEQY
V gene: TRBV4-3; clone size: many; D gene: .; J gene: TRBJ1-2; CDR3 protein: ASSQNRGGANYGYT
V gene: TRBV6-5; clone size: many; D gene: .; J gene: TRBJ2-7; CDR3 protein: ASSWGDPRTYEQY
V gene: TRBV11-1; clone size: few; D gene: .; J gene: TRBJ1-6; CDR3 protein: ASSLGRDANSPLH
V gene: TRBV7-6; clone size: .; D gene: .; J gene: TRBJ2-7; CDR3 protein: ASSSYRETPTEQY
V gene: TRBV7-9; clone size: .; D gene: .; J gene: TRBJ2-7; CDR3 protein: ASSPPGFDAYEQY
V gene: TRBV6-2/TRBV6-3; clone size: .; D gene: .; J gene: TRBJ1-1; CDR3 protein: ASSYYQRQASNTEAF
V gene: TRBV19; clone size: many; D gene: .; J gene: TRBJ2-6; CDR3 protein: ASSIWSSGANVLT
V gene: TRBV12-3/TRBV12-4; clone size: many; D gene: .; J gene: TRBJ2-7; CDR3 protein: ASSYPGTWDHEQY
V gene: TRBV2; clone size: many; D gene: .; J gene: TRBJ2-7; CDR3 protein: ASSVSGGTSYEQY
V gene: TRBV18; clone size: .; D gene: .; J gene: TRBJ2-2; CDR3 protein: ASSPPPTGNTGELF